This T cell receptor beta chain was profiled in a study of cytomegalovirus exposure and HLA in healthy donors. In the study overall: Per a later analysis, the approximately 690 first-cohort and some 110 validation repertoires shared one platform.

This clone was detected a few times. Its antigen is not identified. This table comes from immunoSEQ multiplex PCR, and its TCRdb copy is limited to in-frame clones, with some not included. Counted here are hundreds of thousands of clones, about nine tenths occurring once; the ten biggest clones make up 1.5% to 2%. Overall study results and limits: Specific recognition of CMV antigens was confirmed in vitro for a few chains (all CMV-associated). In the 130 or so validation repertoires, roughly 94% of cluster scores exceeded 0, per a later analysis. The study flagged some 170 TCR beta chains as cytomegalovirus-associated.

Trimming removed 5 bases from V and 5 bases from J, with 13 bases in between. The germline CDR1 and CDR2 sequences are SGHTA and FQGTGA. The CDR3 extends over 13 amino acids. The TCR originated in a woman younger than 30 in good health and CMV-seropositive. This sequence joins TRBV7-3 and TRBJ2-7; D is perhaps TRBD1 (5 bases). Sequencing input: PBMCs. This CDR3 is CASSQDILHEQYF. CDR3 DNA sequence: TGTGCCAGCAGCCAGGACATCCTTCACGAGCAGTACTTC.